The sequence of this TCR gamma chain was determined in a study of gamma-delta chains in newborns, infants, children. Study overall: Microbial exposure reportedly drives polyclonal innate γδ T cell expansion after birth.

TCRdb made new clone calls on the reads using CATT. The sample has over 1,000 gamma-chain clones; roughly 2.7% are singletons. From germline, CDR1 is EGSNGY and CDR2 YDSYNSKV. This CDR3 has 12 residues. The table lists this clone with a few counts. The protein given by TCRdb reflects a much larger clone and differs at residue 4 from this DNA's translation, likely from a read error; the protein shown is the DNA's translation. Sample: blood. The sequence was collected from a child who was a newborn, infant or young child, either healthy, febrile or measles-vaccinated (not recorded which). This rearrangement joins TRGV2 to TRGJ1 or TRGJ2. CDR3: CATRDGYYKKLF. CDR3 DNA: TGTGCCACCCGGGACGGATATTATAAGAAACTCTTT.